This T cell receptor beta chain was observed in a study of T cells expressing NK-cell markers. The study, taken as a whole, reports: For several donors, the dominant NKG2C+ clonotypes made up about 1.0-7.5% of their CD8+ T cells.

Germline V gene lookup returns CDR1 LNHDA and CDR2 SQIVND (reference sequence). The CDR3 length is 16 residues. About this clonotype: Its specificity is unknown.

TCRdb reprocessed the 5' RACE reads and stores each CDR3 protein as one record, lacking DNA. Its listing shows 500,000 to 600,000 distinct CDR3 sequences. The V gene is TRBV19, the J gene TRBJ1-4; the D call from TCRdb, TRBD1, cannot be confirmed without DNA. The TCR originated in a man between 18 and 35 years old in good health. The material sequenced was blood T cells: a sorted CD56 or NKG2C T cell subset, CD4+ or CD8+ T cells, or bulk PBMC T cells (not recorded which). The CDR3: CASSILGTGTNEKLFF. Variable domain in full (rest from reference TRBV19 and TRBJ1-4): DGGITQSPKYLFRKEGQNVTLSCEQNLNHDAMYWYRQDPGQGLRLIYYSQIVNDFQKGDIAEGYSVSREKKESFPLTVTSAQKNPTAFYLCASSILGTGTNEKLFFGSGTQLSVL.